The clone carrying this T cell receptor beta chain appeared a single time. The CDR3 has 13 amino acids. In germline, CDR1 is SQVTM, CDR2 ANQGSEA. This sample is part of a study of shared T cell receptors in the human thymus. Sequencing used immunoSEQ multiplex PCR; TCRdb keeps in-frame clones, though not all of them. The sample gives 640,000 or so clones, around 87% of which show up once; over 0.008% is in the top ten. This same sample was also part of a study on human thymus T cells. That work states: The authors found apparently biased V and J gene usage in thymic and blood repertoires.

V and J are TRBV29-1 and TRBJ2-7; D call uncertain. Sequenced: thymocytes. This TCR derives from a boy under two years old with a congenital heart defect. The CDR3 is CSYAKTPTYEQYF. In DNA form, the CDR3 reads TGCAGTTATGCTAAGACACCGACCTACGAGCAGTACTTC.